What follows is one TCR beta chain and its context. Its antigen is as yet unknown. The sample is drawn from a study of identical twins. Whole-study results and caveats: Insertions were reduced in abundant cord blood beta clonotypes but not in memory repertoires. Twin-shared out-of-frame alpha sequences were enriched for low generation probability. Invariant cells of the MAIT and iNKT types might have partly distorted the zero-insertion analyses.

Germline CDR1 reads KGHSH; CDR2 reads LQKENI. Trimming shortened V by 0 bases and J by 4 bases, and 7 bases separated the two germline ends. The CDR3 length is 13 residues. TCRdb passed the 5' RACE reads through MiXCR, listing each CDR3 protein once. Seen here are around 960,000 distinct CDR3 sequences, approximately 13% observed once, and the top ten hold roughly 1.6%. These records were also assigned to another study, of yellow fever vaccine responses in identical twins. As that report states: Reportedly, twins showed a vaccine T cell response that looked partly convergent and partly personalized.

The TCR sequence derives from a woman aged 18-29 years in good health. The genes are TRBV18 and TRBJ2-7; no definite D call. The source material was PBMCs. The CDR3 nucleotides are TGTGCCAGCTCACCACCAGTAAAATACGAGCAGTACTTC. This codes for CASSPPVKYEQYF.